This T cell receptor (beta chain) originates from a study of shared clonotypes between healthy human individuals. The data were produced by immunoSEQ multiplex PCR, yet TCRdb's version contains in-frame clones alone and is incomplete. The sample yields 2 million to 2.5 million clones, less than 95% seen once. The CDR3 is made up of 14 amino acids. V dropped 4 bases and J dropped 4; count of bases not matched to a gene: 4. The germline gives CDR1 MNHEY, CDR2 SVGAGI. This TCR came from a man between 18 and 29 years old in good health. Some clones in this sample may be carry-over from other donors' samples. The sequencing sample was made of naive CD4+ T cells from PBMCs. Documented subset: CD45RA+ positively selected. The V and J genes are TRBV6-5 and TRBJ2-5, with 9 bases fitting TRBD1. In DNA, the CDR3 is TGTGCCAGCAGTTCATACAGGGGGCGAGAGACCCAGTACTTC. Translated, it gives CASSSYRGRETQYF.